At least ten counts were recorded for the clone carrying this TCR beta chain. The antigen is undetermined. This record comes from a study of Graves' ophthalmopathy and Graves' hyperthyroidism. Findings of the study overall: Sensitivity reached 70.59% and specificity roughly 72% when the model predicted ophthalmopathy progression.

CDR3 length: 15 residues. Trimming took 0 bases from V and 1 from J, leaving 7 bases between them. Germline CDR1 is MNHEY and CDR2 is SMNVEV (reference sequence). CDR3 regions of TCR beta were amplified from RNA transcripts. An opening RT-PCR round employed HTBI primers and preceded a second-round multiplex PCR. TCRdb reanalysed the multiplex PCR reads using MiXCR and keeps one entry per CDR3 protein. The table has about 400,000 distinct CDR3 sequences, about 16% seen once. The sample consisted of peripheral blood. This receptor was obtained from a woman between 18 and 30 years old with Graves' ophthalmopathy. This rearrangement joins TRBV27 to TRBJ1-3, with D maybe TRBD1 (6 bases). The CDR3: CASSLSTGSGNTIYF. CDR3 DNA: TGTGCCAGCAGTTTATCCACAGGGTCTGGAAACACCATATATTTT.